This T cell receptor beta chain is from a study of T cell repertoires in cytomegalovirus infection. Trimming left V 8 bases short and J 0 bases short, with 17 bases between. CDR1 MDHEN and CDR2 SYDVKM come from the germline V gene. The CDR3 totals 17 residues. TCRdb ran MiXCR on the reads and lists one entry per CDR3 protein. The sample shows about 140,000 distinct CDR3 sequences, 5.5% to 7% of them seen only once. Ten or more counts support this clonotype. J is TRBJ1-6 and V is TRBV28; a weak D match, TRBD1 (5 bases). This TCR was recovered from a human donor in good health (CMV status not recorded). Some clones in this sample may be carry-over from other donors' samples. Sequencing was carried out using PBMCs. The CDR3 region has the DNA TGTGCCAGCCATCTGGGGGGTCTGGGCTCCTATAATTCACCCCTCCACTTT. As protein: CASHLGGLGSYNSPLHF. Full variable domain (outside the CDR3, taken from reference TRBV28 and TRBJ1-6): DVKVTQSSRYLVKRTGEKVFLECVQDMDHENMFWYRQDPGLGLRLIYFSYDVKMKEKGDIPEGYSVSREKKERFSLILESASTNQTSMYLCASHLGGLGSYNSPLHFGNGTRLTVT.